A single sample gave rise to the 9 T cell receptor beta chains below, sequenced in a study of T cell responses to AZD1222 COVID-19 vaccine. Sequencing was performed with immunoSEQ multiplex PCR; in TCRdb, only in-frame clones are kept and a portion is missing. The sample carries tens of thousands of clones, roughly 80% recorded once. The material sequenced was peripheral blood, taken 28 days after the second AZD1222 dose. Every receptor here comes from an adult who received the AZD1222 COVID-19 vaccine.

The V call is TRBV11-2, the J call TRBJ1-1, with 7 bases that match TRBD1. Germline-derived CDR1 and CDR2 are SGHAT and FQNNGV. CDR3 length: 14 residues. The J segment lost 3 bases and the V segment lost 4 bases, leaving 5 bases of the junction unmatched. CDR3 sequence: CASSYQGEDTEAFF. DNA for the CDR3: TGTGCCAGCAGCTACCAGGGGGAGGACACTGAAGCTTTCTTT.

The chain's CDR3 is CASSFPGGGPTSTEAFF. DNA of the CDR3: TGTGCCAGCAGCTTCCCCGGGGGGGGCCCTACCTCGACTGAAGCTTTCTTT. This chain connects TRBV9 to TRBJ1-1; possibly TRBD1 for D (6 bases). The CDR3 contains 17 residues. Germline V lookup: CDR1 SGDLS, CDR2 YYNGEE. Trimming shortened V by 4 bases and J by 5 bases, and 24 bases separated the two germline ends. Variable domain in full (rest from reference TRBV9 and TRBJ1-1): DSGVTQTPKHLITATGQRVTLRCSPRSGDLSVYWYQQSLDQGLQFLIQYYNGEERAKGNILERFSAQQFPDLHSELNLSSLELGDSALYFCASSFPGGGPTSTEAFFGQGTRLTVV.

The rearrangement links TRBV27 to TRBJ2-7, with D uncertain. Germline values: CDR1 MNHEY, CDR2 SMNVEV (reference sequence). The CDR3 spans 13 residues. V dropped 2 bases and J dropped 3 bases, with 8 bases sitting between them. The CDR3 protein is CASSLNARYEQYF. In DNA form, the CDR3 reads TGTGCCAGCAGTTTAAATGCTCGCTACGAGCAGTACTTC.

The chain links TRBV6-2 or TRBV6-3 to TRBJ1-5; D not resolved. Trimming removed 5 bases at V and 5 bases at J, with 10 bases between. The CDR3 extends over 13 amino acids. Germline lookup yields CDR1 MNHEY and CDR2 SVGEGT. DNA of the CDR3: TGTGCCAGCAGTGGTATTTTCTATCAGCCCCAGCATTTT. It specifies CASSGIFYQPQHF.

The chain links TRBV5-1 to TRBJ2-2, with 8 bases that match TRBD2. With V trimmed by 4 bases and J by 4 bases, 9 bases remained unmatched. This CDR3 is 16 amino acids long. CDR1 SGHRS and CDR2 YFSETQ come from the germline V gene. The CDR3 DNA follows: TGCGCCAGCAGCAGGGCGGGGGGCCGAGGCACCGGGGAGCTGTTTTTT. Translating gives CASSRAGGRGTGELFF.

The genes are TRBV11-3 and TRBJ2-3; TRBD2 matches 14 bases. This CDR3 is built from 16 residues. With V trimmed by 5 bases and J by 2 bases, 3 bases remained unmatched. CDR1 and CDR2 from the germline V gene are SGHNT and YENEEA. CDR3: CASSKGLAGDTDTQYF. DNA for the CDR3: TGTGCCAGCAGCAAGGGACTAGCGGGGGACACAGATACGCAGTATTTT.

This clone was seen just once. The chain uses TRBV10-1 and TRBJ1-1; possibly TRBD1 for D (5 bases). The CDR3 consists of 16 residues. V lost 2 bases, J lost 1 base, and 14 bases lay in between. Germline values: CDR1 WNHNN, CDR2 SYGVQD (reference sequence). The CDR3 loop reads CASSEAGKGPNTEAFF. DNA of the CDR3: TGCGCCAGCAGTGAGGCAGGGAAGGGCCCGAACACTGAAGCTTTCTTT.

The J gene is TRBJ1-5, the V gene TRBV4-2; 7 bases are a match to TRBD1. Trimming at V came to 0 bases and at J to 6 bases, leaving 8 bases not matched to a gene. The germline gives CDR1 LGHNA, CDR2 YNFKEQ. The CDR3 sequence is 16 residues long. CDR3 sequence reads: CASSQETGTWGQPQHF. In nucleotides, the CDR3 is TGTGCCAGCAGCCAAGAGACAGGGACCTGGGGTCAGCCCCAGCATTTT.

By sample share, this clone is medium-sized. Other DNA sequences in the same sample also yield this CDR3. The rearrangement uses TRBV6-2 or TRBV6-3 and TRBJ2-2; D is uncertain. The CDR3 is 13 residues long. Germline-derived CDR1 and CDR2 are MNHEY and SVGEGT. The V end was cut by 0 bases, the J end by 1 base, with 0 bases between. CDR3 loop: CASSYSNTGELFF. Here the CDR3 DNA reads TGTGCCAGCAGTTACTCGAACACCGGGGAGCTGTTTTTT.